The rows below give T cell receptor beta chains drawn from one sample of a study of T cells in Graves' hyperthyroidism and ophthalmopathy. MiXCR was run by TCRdb on the multiplex PCR reads, yielding one entry per CDR3 protein. The table lists 450,000 to 550,000 distinct CDR3 sequences, roughly a quarter of them singletons. The sample taken for sequencing was blood. These TCRs come from a woman in her 30s with Graves' ophthalmopathy. Each CDR3 is given with its conserved first and last residue. D genes are given only for firm matches. For some rows the clone size is stated as once, few or many, or as a class when expanded; others skip it.

v_gene: TRBV2; j_gene: TRBJ2-7; abundance: many; d_gene: TRBD1; CDR3aa: CASRKTGILWEQYF; CDR3nt: TGTGCCAGCAGGAAGACAGGGATCCTCTGGGAGCAGTACTTC
v_gene: TRBV11-2; j_gene: TRBJ1-2; abundance: many; d_gene: TRBD1; CDR3aa: CASSLGGRRYGYTF; CDR3nt: TGTGCCAGCAGTCTAGGGGGCAGACGGTATGGCTACACCTTC
v_gene: TRBV10-3; j_gene: TRBJ1-1; abundance: .; d_gene: .; CDR3aa: CAIRGGNTEAFF; CDR3nt: TGTGCCATCCGAGGGGGGAACACTGAAGCTTTCTTT
v_gene: TRBV14; j_gene: TRBJ2-6; abundance: .; d_gene: .; CDR3aa: CASSQDYSVSGANVLTF; CDR3nt: TGTGCCAGCAGCCAAGATTACAGCGTCTCTGGGGCCAACGTCCTGACTTTC
v_gene: TRBV27; j_gene: TRBJ1-5; abundance: .; d_gene: .; CDR3aa: CASRASYNQPQHF; CDR3nt: TGTGCCAGCAGGGCCAGTTACAATCAGCCCCAGCATTTT
v_gene: TRBV12-3/TRBV12-4; j_gene: TRBJ1-2; abundance: .; d_gene: TRBD1; CDR3aa: CASSLRQGADGYTF; CDR3nt: TGTGCCAGCAGTCTCCGACAGGGGGCGGACGGCTACACCTTC
v_gene: TRBV19; j_gene: TRBJ1-1; abundance: few; d_gene: .; CDR3aa: CASRRFMNTEAFF; CDR3nt: TGTGCCAGTAGGAGGTTCATGAACACTGAAGCTTTCTTT
v_gene: TRBV20-1; j_gene: TRBJ2-5; abundance: many; d_gene: TRBD2; CDR3aa: CSASLAGAGETQYF; CDR3nt: TGCAGTGCTAGCCTAGCGGGGGCGGGAGAGACCCAGTACTTC
v_gene: TRBV19; j_gene: TRBJ1-3; abundance: .; d_gene: .; CDR3aa: CASSTRWDTIYF; CDR3nt: TGTGCCAGTAGCACGAGGTGGGACACCATATATTTT
v_gene: TRBV27; j_gene: TRBJ1-1; abundance: .; d_gene: .; CDR3aa: CASSSPPPEAFF; CDR3nt: TGTGCCAGCAGTTCTCCCCCCCCTGAGGCTTTCTTT
v_gene: TRBV6-2/TRBV6-3; j_gene: TRBJ1-1; abundance: many; d_gene: .; CDR3aa: CASSPIDRFGNTEAFF; CDR3nt: TGTGCCAGCAGCCCCATAGACAGGTTCGGGAACACTGAAGCTTTCTTT
v_gene: TRBV6-5; j_gene: TRBJ2-2; abundance: many; d_gene: TRBD1; CDR3aa: CASSSFTGAANTGELFF; CDR3nt: TGTGCCAGCAGTTCATTTACAGGGGCCGCGAACACCGGGGAGCTGTTTTTT
v_gene: TRBV12-3/TRBV12-4; j_gene: TRBJ1-1; abundance: .; d_gene: .; CDR3aa: CASSPGFRMNTEAFF; CDR3nt: TGTGCCAGCAGTCCAGGATTTAGAATGAACACTGAAGCTTTCTTT
v_gene: TRBV10-3; j_gene: TRBJ2-5; abundance: many; d_gene: .; CDR3aa: CAISESTFPQETQYF; CDR3nt: TGTGCCATCAGTGAGTCGACGTTTCCCCAAGAGACCCAGTACTTC
v_gene: TRBV7-8; j_gene: TRBJ2-3; abundance: .; d_gene: TRBD2; CDR3aa: CVSSLAGGQHTDTQYF; CDR3nt: TGTGTCAGCAGCTTAGCGGGAGGGCAGCACACAGATACGCAGTATTTT
v_gene: TRBV12-3/TRBV12-4; j_gene: TRBJ1-5; abundance: .; d_gene: .; CDR3aa: CASRTGFKFRSQPQHF; CDR3nt: TGTGCCAGCAGAACAGGTTTTAAGTTTCGCAGTCAGCCCCAGCATTTT
v_gene: TRBV6-5; j_gene: TRBJ1-5; abundance: .; d_gene: .; CDR3aa: CASSYTRVQPQHF; CDR3nt: TGTGCCAGCAGTTACACGAGGGTTCAGCCCCAGCATTTT
v_gene: TRBV6-1; j_gene: TRBJ2-3; abundance: .; d_gene: .; CDR3aa: CASSEGQFTDTQYF; CDR3nt: TGTGCCAGCAGTGAAGGACAGTTTACAGATACGCAGTATTTT
v_gene: TRBV7-2; j_gene: TRBJ2-2; abundance: .; d_gene: TRBD2; CDR3aa: CASSLAHLAGGPNTGELFF; CDR3nt: TGTGCCAGCAGCTTAGCGCATCTAGCGGGGGGGCCAAACACCGGGGAGCTGTTTTTT
v_gene: TRBV12-3/TRBV12-4; j_gene: TRBJ1-1; abundance: many; d_gene: TRBD1; CDR3aa: CAGSTSDRVRTEAFF; CDR3nt: TGTGCCGGCAGTACCTCGGACAGGGTTAGGACTGAAGCTTTCTTT
v_gene: TRBV4-1; j_gene: TRBJ1-3; abundance: once; d_gene: .; CDR3aa: CASSQDRSGTIYF; CDR3nt: TGCGCCAGCAGCCAAGACAGATCGGGCACCATATATTTT
v_gene: TRBV6-5; j_gene: TRBJ1-2; abundance: many; d_gene: .; CDR3aa: CASSYSGDRSPHYGYTF; CDR3nt: TGTGCCAGCAGTTACTCGGGGGACCGCTCTCCCCACTATGGCTACACCTTC
v_gene: TRBV7-2; j_gene: TRBJ2-5; abundance: many; d_gene: .; CDR3aa: CASSLAWERAGTQYF; CDR3nt: TGTGCCAGCAGCTTAGCGTGGGAACGGGCAGGGACCCAGTACTTC
v_gene: TRBV6-5; j_gene: TRBJ1-2; abundance: few; d_gene: .; CDR3aa: CASSYSRGGYGYTF; CDR3nt: TGTGCCAGCAGTTACTCGCGGGGTGGCTATGGCTACACCTTC
v_gene: TRBV7-2; j_gene: TRBJ2-7; abundance: few; d_gene: TRBD2; CDR3aa: CASSLGLSGTYEQYF; CDR3nt: TGTGCCAGCAGCTTAGGGCTTAGCGGGACCTACGAGCAGTACTTC